This TCR beta chain was obtained from a study of T cell changes during pregnancy in multiple sclerosis (dated by TCRdb to the late 2010s). The study in broad terms: Changes in the T cell repertoire over the course of pregnancy were examined in this study in women with multiple sclerosis.

The library was produced with the immunoSEQ multiplex PCR assay. The table was pulled from immuneACCESS by TCRdb, which kept in-frame rearrangements only. Such tables lose some clones; where checked, under half of the loss comes from unresolved V genes, and the rest has no known cause. In this sample the table shows about 80,000 clones, about 91% of which occur a single time. Less than 3% of the sample lies in the top ten. Per the germline V gene, SNHLY is the CDR1 and FYNNEI is the CDR2. The cysteine opens and the phenylalanine closes a CDR3 of 14 amino acids. This entry keeps only the CDR3 DNA: 42 bases, framed from base 1. V loses 7 bases, J loses 4 bases, and the germline ends lie 17 bases apart. This clone was recorded a few times. It lacks a known antigen. Qualities for individual bases were not recorded, and no much larger clone is one base off.

The specimen comprised peripheral blood, sampled before pregnancy. This sequence uses TRBV2 and TRBJ2-7; matching of 5 bases hints at TRBD2 as the D gene. The origin of this receptor is a female donor with multiple sclerosis, enrolled in a pregnancy study. The encoded CDR3 is CASTGGRAGYEQYF. The sequenced DNA: TGTGCCAGCACCGGAGGCCGGGCCGGGTACGAGCAGTACTTC.